A selection of T cell receptor beta chains follows, all from one sample in a study of CD8 T cells in Susac syndrome. One entry per CDR3 protein, called by TCRdb with MiXCR from the immunoSEQ multiplex PCR reads. The sample includes 150,000 or so distinct CDR3 sequences, about 91% of them seen just once. Material for sequencing was CD4+ T cells from PBMCs. These TCRs come from a human donor in good health. Each CDR3 is given with its conserved first and last residue. D genes are given only for firm matches. A row's size may be missing; if present it is once, few, many or a size class.

abundance	d_gene	j_gene	v_gene	CDR3aa	CDR3nt
-	-	TRBJ2-1	TRBV4-3	CASSLSMGSSSYNEQFF	TGCGCCAGCAGCCTCAGTATGGGTTCCTCCTCCTACAATGAGCAGTTCTTC
-	TRBD2	TRBJ2-1	TRBV7-3	CASSLGEGLDMNEQFF	TGTGCCAGCAGCTTAGGGGAGGGGCTTGACATGAATGAGCAGTTCTTC
few	-	TRBJ2-3	TRBV29-1	CSASPGGPRSTDTQYF	TGCAGCGCTTCCCCCGGGGGTCCTCGGAGCACAGATACGCAGTATTTT
-	-	TRBJ1-4	TRBV6-6	CASRIDSQNEKLFF	TGTGCCAGCAGAATCGACAGCCAAAATGAAAAACTGTTTTTT
-	-	TRBJ1-5	TRBV20-1	CSARQVNQPQHF	TGCAGTGCTAGACAAGTCAATCAGCCCCAGCATTTT
-	-	TRBJ2-7	TRBV11-2	CASSHHRDQTEEQYF	TGTGCCAGCAGCCACCATCGGGATCAGACGGAGGAGCAGTACTTC
-	TRBD2	TRBJ2-7	TRBV20-1	CSAPGVWASGSYEQYF	TGCAGTGCCCCGGGCGTATGGGCTAGCGGGAGCTACGAGCAGTACTTC
-	TRBD2	TRBJ2-3	TRBV20-1	CSARDSGSSNTQYF	TGCAGTGCTAGAGATAGCGGGAGTTCAAATACGCAGTATTTT
-	TRBD1	TRBJ1-2	TRBV7-9	CASSLADRGFGYTF	TGTGCCAGCAGCTTAGCAGACAGGGGATTTGGCTACACCTTC
-	-	TRBJ1-1	TRBV6-2/TRBV6-3	CASRNPGSGGWNTEAFF	TGTGCCAGCAGAAACCCAGGGAGTGGGGGTTGGAACACTGAAGCTTTCTTT
-	-	TRBJ1-1	TRBV3-1	CASSQDQGPNTEAFF	TGTGCCAGCAGCCAAGATCAGGGACCTAACACTGAAGCTTTCTTT
-	TRBD1	TRBJ1-2	TRBV6-5	CASSAPGQNYGYTF	TGTGCCAGCAGTGCCCCGGGACAGAACTATGGCTACACCTTC
-	TRBD2	TRBJ2-7	TRBV5-1	CASSPRPIAGGSYGQYF	TGCGCCAGCAGCCCCAGGCCTATAGCGGGAGGGTCCTACGGGCAGTACTTC
-	-	TRBJ1-2	TRBV19	CASSINRLDGYTF	TGTGCCAGTAGTATCAACAGGCTGGATGGCTACACCTTC
once	-	TRBJ1-5	TRBV7-2	CASSSEEGQPQHF	TGTGCCAGCAGCTCTGAGGAAGGACAGCCCCAGCATTTT
-	TRBD1	TRBJ2-2	TRBV2	CASGQVDTGELFF	TGTGCCAGCGGACAGGTGGACACCGGGGAGCTGTTTTTT